One and the same sample provided the 22 T cell receptor beta chains below, sequenced in a study of siplizumab effects on memory and regulatory T cells. The protocol was immunoSEQ multiplex PCR, while the TCRdb copy is restricted to in-frame clones and leaves out a portion. The table lists tens of thousands of clones, roughly 87% of them singletons. Sequencing was carried out using Tregs sorted from blood. All receptors derive from a human donor in good health.

CDR3 residues: CASSEAHNQETQYF. Written as DNA, the CDR3 is TGTGCCAGCAGTGAAGCACACAACCAAGAGACCCAGTACTTC. The rearrangement uses TRBV6-1 and TRBJ2-5; D unclear. In germline, CDR1 is MNHNS, CDR2 SASEGT. This CDR3 has 14 amino acids. V lost 0 bases and J 0 bases, leaving 5 bases between the germline ends.

V and J are TRBV6-4 and TRBJ2-2; TRBD2 matches 8 bases. The germline V gene has CDR1 MRHNA and CDR2 SNTAGT. V lost 6 bases to trimming and J lost 6 bases; unmatched junction nucleotides: 12. The CDR3 contains 16 residues. CDR3 sequence reads: CASSPGTSLVAGELFF. The CDR3 bases are TGTGCCAGCAGCCCCGGGACTAGTTTGGTCGCCGGGGAGCTGTTTTTT.

J is TRBJ1-4 and V is TRBV2, with TRBD1 identical over 7 bases. Germline lookup yields CDR1 SNHLY and CDR2 FYNNEI. This CDR3 has 18 residues. With V trimmed by 3 bases and J by 3 bases, 13 bases remained unmatched. Written as DNA, the CDR3 is TGTGCCAGCAGTGAGGAGGACAGGCACCTGCAGGCTAATGAAAAACTGTTTTTT. Protein sequence: CASSEEDRHLQANEKLFF.

V usage is TRBV28 and J usage is TRBJ1-2; 12 nucleotides agree with TRBD1. CDR1 is MDHEN, CDR2 SYDVKM, per germline. With V trimmed by 3 bases and J by 8 bases, 13 bases remained unmatched. CDR3 length: 17 amino acids. The CDR3 region has the DNA TGTGCCAGCAGTTTGTTAGGGACAGGGGGCGGAATCCGGGGCTACACCTTC. Protein sequence: CASSLLGTGGGIRGYTF.

The chain combines TRBV6-5 with TRBJ2-1, with D possibly TRBD2 on 6 matching bases. V lost 8 bases to trimming and J lost 1 base, with 15 bases between them. Germline V lookup: CDR1 MNHEY, CDR2 SVGAGI. The length of the CDR3 is 15 residues. The CDR3 sequence: CASQAGALSYNEQFF. For the CDR3, the DNA is TGTGCCAGCCAAGCGGGTGCCCTATCCTACAATGAGCAGTTCTTC.

The chain employs TRBV10-3 and TRBJ2-2, with 11 bases identical to TRBD1. The CDR3 has 14 residues. Germline CDR1 reads ENHRY; CDR2 reads SYGVKD. Unmatched junction bases numbered 5, after V lost 9 bases and J lost 5 bases. The CDR3 here is CAIGQGALTGELFF. The CDR3 DNA reads as TGTGCCATAGGACAGGGGGCTCTGACCGGGGAGCTGTTTTTT.

This chain joins TRBV7-2 and TRBJ2-4, with 7 bases matching TRBD2. Germline CDR1 reads SGHTA; CDR2 reads FQGNSA. With V trimmed by 3 bases and J by 1 base, 0 bases remained unmatched. The CDR3 consists of 14 residues. The CDR3 here is CASSFGGAKNIQYF. The CDR3 nucleotides read TGTGCCAGCAGCTTCGGGGGGGCCAAAAACATTCAGTACTTC.

The CDR3 sequence is CAWNIQGNYGYTF. CDR3 DNA sequence: TGTGCCTGGAACATCCAGGGGAACTATGGCTACACCTTC. The gene calls are TRBV30 and TRBJ1-2; TRBD1 might be the D (6 bases). CDR3 size: 13 residues. CDR1 and CDR2 (germline): GTSNPN, SVGIG (reference sequence). Trimming took 4 bases from V and 2 from J, leaving 11 bases between them.

The rearrangement links TRBV21-1 to TRBJ2-6; the D call of TRBD2 is as the table states it, not checked on the DNA. TRBV21-1 is a pseudogene segment. The length of the CDR3 is 16 residues. The DNA for the CDR3 is TGTGCCAGCAGCAAAGAGGAGGGTTCTGGGGCCAACGTCCTGACTTTC. Protein sequence: CASSKEEGSGANVLTF.

The chain joins TRBV6-1 to TRBJ1-2; D call uncertain. The CDR3 has 12 amino acids. Germline V gene sequence: CDR1 MNHNS, CDR2 SASEGT. Trimming took off 6 bases at V and 4 bases at J, with 9 bases between the two ends. The CDR3 protein is CASRDLFYGYTF. DNA for the CDR3: TGTGCCAGCAGAGATCTTTTCTATGGCTACACCTTC.

This chain links TRBV11-3 with TRBJ2-2; no clear D. The CDR3 covers 13 residues. CDR1 SGHNT and CDR2 YENEEA come from the germline V gene. V was cut by 0 bases and J by 4 bases, with 3 bases left in between. In nucleotides, the CDR3 is TGTGCCAGCAGCTTAGACAGCACCGGGGAGCTGTTTTTT. It yields the protein CASSLDSTGELFF.

The chain carries TRBV13 and TRBJ1-2; D is undetermined. Germline V gene sequence: CDR1 PRHDT, CDR2 FYEKMQ (reference sequence). This CDR3 spans 14 amino acids. The V and J ends lost 0 bases and 1 base respectively, with 6 bases between them. The CDR3 DNA is TGTGCCAGCAGCTTAGGGTCAGTTAACTATGGCTACACCTTC. It translates to CASSLGSVNYGYTF.

This chain connects TRBV15 to TRBJ2-1; D remains ambiguous. The CDR3 length is 16 residues. The V gene lost 0 bases and the J gene lost 8 bases, with 17 bases spanning the gap. Germline V CDR1 and CDR2: LNHNV, YYDKDF (reference sequence). The CDR3 reads CATSRDQSRSVDEQFF. The CDR3 bases are TGTGCCACCAGCAGAGATCAATCCAGGAGTGTGGATGAGCAGTTCTTC.

The V call is TRBV9, the J call TRBJ2-3; D remains ambiguous. Germline-derived CDR1 and CDR2 are SGDLS and YYNGEE. Trimming left V 0 bases short and J 0 bases short, with 11 bases between. This CDR3 is 16 amino acids long. CDR3 coding DNA: TGTGCCAGCAGCGTAGAGGCCGGCACTAGCACAGATACGCAGTATTTT. It encodes CASSVEAGTSTDTQYF.

The chain couples TRBV27 to TRBJ1-1; D unclear. The CDR3 contains 14 residues. Trimming removed 4 bases at V and 11 bases at J, with 20 bases between. CDR1 and CDR2 (germline): MNHEY, SMNVEV (reference sequence). DNA of the CDR3: TGTGCCAGCAGTTCCTCTACCCAAAGCGGGAAGGCTTTCTTT. Protein sequence: CASSSSTQSGKAFF.

The chain couples TRBV2 to TRBJ1-2, with 7 bases lining up with TRBD1. This CDR3 comprises 15 residues. CDR1 SNHLY and CDR2 FYNNEI come from the germline V gene. V dropped 7 bases and J dropped 4; count of bases not matched to a gene: 12. CDR3 nucleotide sequence: TGTGCCAGCACCGGCGGACAGGCGTTCGTCTATGGCTACACCTTC. Protein sequence: CASTGGQAFVYGYTF.

The gene calls are TRBV5-1 and TRBJ2-1, with 9 bases matching TRBD1. This CDR3 spans 15 amino acids. Per germline, CDR1 SGHRS and CDR2 YFSETQ. V lost 7 bases to trimming and J lost 1 base; unmatched junction nucleotides: 6. The CDR3 DNA reads as TGCGCCAGCTACCGGGACAGGGCATCCTACAATGAGCAGTTCTTC. Protein: CASYRDRASYNEQFF. The entire variable domain, with the rest obtained from reference TRBV5-1 and TRBJ2-1, is as follows: KAGVTQTPRYLIKTRGQQVTLSCSPISGHRSVSWYQQTPGQGLQFLFEYFSETQRNKGNFPGRFSGRQFSNSRSEMNVSTLELGDSALYLCASYRDRASYNEQFFGPGTRLTVL.

The chain links TRBV5-1 to TRBJ2-3; no reliable D call. The CDR3 length is 15 residues. In germline, CDR1 is SGHRS, CDR2 YFSETQ. With 5 bases removed from V and 0 bases from J, the gap between germline ends came to 13 bases. The DNA for the CDR3 is TGCGCCAGCAGACCGGACGTCTTTAGCACAGATACGCAGTATTTT. Residues: CASRPDVFSTDTQYF.

The rearrangement joins TRBV2 to TRBJ2-5; maybe TRBD2 (5 bases). Germline V CDR1 and CDR2: SNHLY, FYNNEI. V lost 7 bases, J lost 2 bases, and 11 bases lay in between. The CDR3 runs to 13 residues. CDR3: CASTRRVQETQYF. As DNA, the CDR3 is TGTGCCAGCACCCGGCGGGTTCAAGAGACCCAGTACTTC.

The chain links TRBV5-5 to TRBJ2-7, with D hard to call. Trimming left V 1 base short and J 0 bases short, with 11 bases between. The CDR3 totals 15 residues. Germline-derived CDR1 and CDR2 are SGHKS and YYEKEE (reference sequence). CDR3 sequence (DNA): TGTGCCAGCAGCTTGATCGGCAGCAGCTCCTACGAGCAGTACTTC. Protein product: CASSLIGSSSYEQYF.

This chain uses TRBV7-9 with TRBJ1-4; D might be TRBD1 (6 bases). There are 14 residues in the CDR3. Germline V CDR1 and CDR2: SEHNR, FQNEAQ (reference sequence). V lost 4 bases to trimming and J lost 4 bases, with 10 bases between them. The CDR3 sequence is CASSSQGFNEKLFF. The CDR3 DNA reads TGTGCCAGCAGCTCACAGGGTTTTAATGAAAAACTGTTTTTT.

The V call is TRBV9, the J call TRBJ2-5; 9 nucleotides line up with TRBD1. V was pared by 3 bases and J by 1 base, with 7 bases of the junction left unmatched. The germline gives CDR1 SGDLS, CDR2 YYNGEE. The CDR3 has 16 residues. The CDR3 coding sequence is TGTGCCAGCAGCGCCGGGACAGGGATAGCCCAAGAGACCCAGTACTTC. This encodes CASSAGTGIAQETQYF.